This T cell receptor (beta chain) was retrieved from a study of blood T cell repertoires in COVID-19. Study in general: Material from acute and convalescent COVID-19 was sourced from the United States, Italy and Spain. T cells, B-cell-depleted T cells, or PBMCs provided the cDNA or gDNA that served as material.

In the study's own analysis: How many nucleated cells were present was estimated from reference gene primer amplification. The table came from immunoSEQ multiplex PCR; TCRdb's copy has only in-frame clones and leaves some out. V, J and clone size are taken as reported in that table, and D and trimming were inferred from the DNA itself. The sample lists about 130,000 clones, 86% occurring once. Germline CDR1 SEHNR, CDR2 FQNEAQ (reference sequence). V dropped 10 bases and J dropped 4; count of bases not matched to a gene: 5. CDR3 length: 13 amino acids. This TCR was sampled from a human donor in a cohort sampled during active COVID-19. The rearrangement links TRBV7-9 to TRBJ2-1; 9 bases agree with TRBD2. Sequencing was performed on peripheral blood. As DNA, the CDR3 is TGTGCCACCCTGACTAGCGGATACAATGAGCAGTTCTTC. The encoded protein is CATLTSGYNEQFF.